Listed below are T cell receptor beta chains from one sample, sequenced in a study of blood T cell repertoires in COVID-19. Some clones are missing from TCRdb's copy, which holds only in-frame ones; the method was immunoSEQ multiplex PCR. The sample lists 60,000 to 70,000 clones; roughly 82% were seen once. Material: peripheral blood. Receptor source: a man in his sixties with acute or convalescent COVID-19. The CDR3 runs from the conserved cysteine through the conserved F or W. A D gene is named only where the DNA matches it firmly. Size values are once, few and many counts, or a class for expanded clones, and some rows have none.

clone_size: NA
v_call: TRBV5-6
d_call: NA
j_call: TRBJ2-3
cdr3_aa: CASSLRSDTQYF
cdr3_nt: TGTGCCAGCAGCCTGCGGTCCGATACGCAGTATTTT

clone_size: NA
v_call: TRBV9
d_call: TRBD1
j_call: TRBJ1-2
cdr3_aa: CASSVGPGGLGYGYTF
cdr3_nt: TGTGCCAGCAGCGTAGGGCCAGGGGGATTGGGTTATGGCTACACCTTC

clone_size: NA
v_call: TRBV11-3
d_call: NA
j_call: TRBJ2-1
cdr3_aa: CASSLDLRNEQFF
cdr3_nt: TGTGCCAGCAGCTTAGATCTCCGTAATGAGCAGTTCTTC

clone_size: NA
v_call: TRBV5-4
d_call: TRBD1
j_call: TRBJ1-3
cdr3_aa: CASSPGQGRSGNTIYF
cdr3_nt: TGTGCCAGCAGCCCTGGACAGGGTCGCTCTGGAAACACCATATATTTT

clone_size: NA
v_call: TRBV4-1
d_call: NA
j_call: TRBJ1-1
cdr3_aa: CASSSRANTEAFF
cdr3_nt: TGCGCCAGCAGCTCCCGAGCGAACACTGAAGCTTTCTTT

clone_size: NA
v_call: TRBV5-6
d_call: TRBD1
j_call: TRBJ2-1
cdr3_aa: CASSRGGTGPNEQFF
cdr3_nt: TGTGCCAGCAGCCGAGGCGGGACAGGGCCAAATGAGCAGTTCTTC

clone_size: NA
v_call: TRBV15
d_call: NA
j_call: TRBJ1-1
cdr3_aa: CATSSRGASEAFF
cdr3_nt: TGTGCCACCAGCTCCCGTGGGGCATCTGAAGCTTTCTTT

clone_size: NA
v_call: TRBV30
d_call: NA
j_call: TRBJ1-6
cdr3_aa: CAWSVGSTYNSPLHF
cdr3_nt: TGTGCCTGGAGTGTCGGTAGTACCTATAATTCACCCCTCCACTTT

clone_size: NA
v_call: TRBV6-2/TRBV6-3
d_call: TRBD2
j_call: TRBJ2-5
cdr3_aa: CASSSGLVRGEGQYF
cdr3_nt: TGTGCCAGCAGCTCCGGACTAGTTCGGGGTGAGGGCCAGTACTTC

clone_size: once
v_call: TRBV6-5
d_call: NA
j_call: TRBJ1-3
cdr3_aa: CASTLQRNSGNTIYF
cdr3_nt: TGTGCCAGCACTCTACAGAGAAACTCTGGAAACACCATATATTTT

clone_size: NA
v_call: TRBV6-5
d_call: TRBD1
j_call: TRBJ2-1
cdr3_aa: CASTTGQKIGNEQFF
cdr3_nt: TGTGCCAGCACCACGGGACAGAAAATAGGCAATGAGCAGTTCTTC

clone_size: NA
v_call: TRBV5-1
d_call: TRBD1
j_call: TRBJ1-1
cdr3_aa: CASSIKGQGGTEAFF
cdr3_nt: TGCGCCAGCAGCATCAAGGGACAGGGAGGAACTGAAGCTTTCTTT

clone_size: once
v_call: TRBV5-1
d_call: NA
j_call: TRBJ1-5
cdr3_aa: CASSLNVGNQPQHF
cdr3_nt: TGCGCCAGCAGTCTAAATGTTGGCAATCAGCCCCAGCATTTT

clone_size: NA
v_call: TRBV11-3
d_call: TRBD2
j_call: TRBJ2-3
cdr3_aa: CASSSGRGGLTDTQYF
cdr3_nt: TGTGCCAGCAGCTCCGGGCGGGGGGGCCTCACAGATACGCAGTATTTT

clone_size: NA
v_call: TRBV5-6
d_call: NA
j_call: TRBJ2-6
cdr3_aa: CASSFRTAGANVLTF
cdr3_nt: TGTGCCAGCAGCTTCCGGACAGCTGGGGCCAACGTCCTGACTTTC

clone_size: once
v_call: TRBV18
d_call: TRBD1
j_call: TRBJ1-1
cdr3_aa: CASSPGQGASGTEAFF
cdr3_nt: TGTGCCAGCTCACCCGGACAGGGGGCGTCGGGCACTGAAGCTTTCTTT

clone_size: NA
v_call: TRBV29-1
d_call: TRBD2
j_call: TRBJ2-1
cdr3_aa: CSVDPAGAPNEQFF
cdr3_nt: TGCAGCGTTGACCCAGCGGGGGCTCCCAATGAGCAGTTCTTC

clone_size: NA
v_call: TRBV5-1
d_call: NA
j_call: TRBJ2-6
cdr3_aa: CASSLGPAGTVGSGANVLTF
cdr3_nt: TGCGCCAGCAGCTTGGGCCCGGCGGGGACAGTTGGCTCTGGGGCCAACGTCCTGACTTTC

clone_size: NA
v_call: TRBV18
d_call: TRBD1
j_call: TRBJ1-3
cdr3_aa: CASSPNRGSGNTIYF
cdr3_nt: TGTGCCAGCTCACCAAACAGGGGATCTGGAAACACCATATATTTT

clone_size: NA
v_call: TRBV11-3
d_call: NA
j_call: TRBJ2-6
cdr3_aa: CASSEGTGTGANVLTF
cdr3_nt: TGTGCCAGCAGCGAGGGTACGGGGACTGGGGCCAACGTCCTGACTTTC

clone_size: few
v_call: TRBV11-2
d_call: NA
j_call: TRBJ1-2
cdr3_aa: CASSFSSGVNYGYTF
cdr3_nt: TGTGCCAGCAGCTTTTCTTCAGGGGTGAACTATGGCTACACCTTC

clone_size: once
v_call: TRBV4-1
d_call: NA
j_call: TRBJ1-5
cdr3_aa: CASSQEDSQIRSQHF
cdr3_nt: TGCGCCAGCAGCCAAGAAGACAGTCAGATAAGGTCCCAGCATTTT

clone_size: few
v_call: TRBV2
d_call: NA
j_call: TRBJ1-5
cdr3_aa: CATNPTGDQPQHF
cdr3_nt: TGTGCCACTAACCCGACGGGGGATCAGCCCCAGCATTTT

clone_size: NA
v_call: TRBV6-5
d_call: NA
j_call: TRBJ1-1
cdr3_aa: CASRRTANTEAFF
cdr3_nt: TGTGCCAGCAGGCGGACAGCCAACACTGAAGCTTTCTTT

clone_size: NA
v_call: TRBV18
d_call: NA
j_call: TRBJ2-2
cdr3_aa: CASSPTQGGTGELFF
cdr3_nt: TGTGCCAGCTCACCAACACAGGGTGGCACCGGGGAGCTGTTTTTT